This entry features one T cell receptor (beta chain) sequence. What it recognizes is unknown. PCR involved 60 Vbeta and 13 Jbeta primers. The repertoire was sequenced with immunoSEQ multiplex PCR; TCRdb's copy has only in-frame clones and lacks some. This sample has approximately 200,000 clones, with around 78% found just once. This entry belongs to a study of cytomegalovirus exposure and HLA in healthy donors. Study in general: HLA-typed donors were the source of about 85 million unique TCRs held in an early data release.

Regarding the study as a whole: Some V segments, TRBV6-2 and TRBV6-3 among them, were indistinguishable and were therefore excluded. Reports indicate that TCR beta sequences accurately predicted the HLA-A and HLA-B alleles of most subjects.

Germline V gene lookup returns CDR1 WSHSY and CDR2 SAAADI. V shed 7 bases and J 3 bases; nucleotides not matched to a gene: 12. This CDR3 has 15 residues. V is TRBV10-2 and J is TRBJ2-7, with 7 bases aligning to TRBD2. Sequenced sample: PBMCs. The TCR comes from a young man in good health and CMV-seronegative. DNA of the CDR3: TGCGCCAGCATGAGGGAAGGACTAGATATCTACGAGCAGTACTTC. Its translation is CASMREGLDIYEQYF.